Given below is one TCR beta chain in context. The antigen it recognizes is unknown. Base qualities are not provided; no much larger clone lies one nucleotide away. This sample is drawn from a study of blood T cell repertoires in COVID-19 (dated by TCRdb to the early 2020s). In the study overall: Collaborator samples came from the United States, Italy and Spain and covered acute and convalescent phases of COVID-19. The material from the prospective study consisted of cDNA or gDNA derived from T cells, B-cell-depleted T cells, or PBMCs. Subjects who had been exposed to COVID-19, were actively infected with it, or had recovered from it provided the deeply sampled blood TCRbeta repertoires that made up the dataset. The repertoires were released in a freely available public database meant as a resource for research on the immune response to SARS-CoV-2. Samples were obtained from the ongoing ImmuneRACE study (first 160 participants) and from 950 to 1,500 subjects provided by 6 global collaborators. A de-identified subject ID, COVID-19 status, age in years and sex were almost always included in the sample metadata. Where available, HLA class I and class II types were taken from metadata supplied by the sample provider and were not determined by assay-based typing. What the study reported, not specific to this receptor: How much clinical and demographic metadata was included differed by source and by participant, and the metadata was provided uncurated.

TCRbeta CDR3 regions were amplified from genomic DNA by means of the immunoSEQ Assay, a bias-controlled multiplex PCR. In the paper's pipeline: Nucleated cell counts per sample were estimated from amplification of reference gene primers within the assay. To quantify the absolute abundance of each unique TCRbeta CDR3 rearrangement, sequence reads were collapsed and filtered. Productive Simpson clonality was computed per sample as the square root of Simpson's diversity index over productive rearrangements. In its TCRdb copy, this immuneACCESS table keeps in-frame sequences only and misses some clones. Where compared with another copy, unresolved V genes explain less than half of these, and the others have no known cause. That table is the source of V, J and clone size, and D and trimming were worked out from the DNA. The sample table contains 84,000 or so clones; only one count was recorded for 75% to 90% of them. The ten largest clonotypes hold under 25% of the sample.

Each collaborating institution followed its own protocols to collect whole blood in K2EDTA tubes. For TCRbeta analysis, collaborators shipped samples in one of three forms: frozen whole blood, isolated PBMCs, or DNA extracted from either of those sample types. The CDR3 has 14 amino acids, counting the end cysteine and phenylalanine. The only DNA kept is the CDR3, 42 bases in frame from the first base. The receptor was derived from a woman older than 75 with acute or convalescent COVID-19. Sequenced material: peripheral blood. This chain joins TRBV21-1 to TRBJ2-7; the listed D gene, TRBD1, was not tested against the DNA. TRBV21-1 is classified as a pseudogene. The sequenced DNA: TGTGCCAGCAGCGTCCTTACAGGGTCCTACGAGCAGTACTTC. It is translated as CASSVLTGSYEQYF.